The 15 T cell receptor beta chains below were found in one sample sequenced in a study of shared clonotypes between healthy human individuals (dated by TCRdb to 2018 to 2021). Library method: the immunoSEQ multiplex PCR assay. TCRdb mirrors the immuneACCESS table, restricted to in-frame sequences. Some clones are absent from its copies; in checked studies, under half trace to an unresolved V gene, and the reason for the others is unknown. The sample table holds around 2,000,000 clones, of which roughly 94% were seen once. The top ten hold 1.2% of the sample. For the CD8 naive samples, CD45RO-negative cells were positively selected for CCR7, yielding a CD45RA+CCR7+ population from which TemRA cells were excluded. Material: naive CD8+ T cells sorted from blood. Explained via the paper, the cell subset or site label denotes: CD45RA+CCR7+. The receptors shown here come from a man between 18 and 29 years old in good health.

The V and J genes are TRBV6-5 and TRBJ2-1; D is possibly TRBD2 (6 bases). Trimming removed 2 bases from V and 10 bases from J, with 12 bases in between. Germline values: CDR1 MNHEY, CDR2 SVGAGI. The CDR3 runs 13 residues. CDR3 nucleotides: TGTGCCAGCAGTTACAGGGGTGGAGGGGAGCAGTTCTTC. Encoded protein: CASSYRGGGEQFF.

The rearrangement links TRBV30 to TRBJ2-3, with D perhaps matching TRBD2 (5 bases). Germline lookup yields CDR1 GTSNPN and CDR2 SVGIG (reference sequence). There are 15 residues in the CDR3. Trimming removed 2 bases at V and 3 bases at J, with 15 bases between. The CDR3 sequence: CAWSMRVGITDTQYF. The CDR3 nucleotides are TGTGCCTGGAGTATGAGGGTTGGAATAACAGATACGCAGTATTTT.

The rearrangement joins TRBV6-1 to TRBJ1-5; tentatively, D is TRBD1 (5 bases). The germline V and J ends were trimmed by 10 bases and 6 bases, with 22 bases remaining between them. The CDR3 consists of 15 residues. Germline CDR1 reads MNHNS; CDR2 reads SASEGT. The CDR3 nucleotides are TGTGCCACCAACTGGGACCGAGATCGGAGTCAGCCCCAGCATTTT. Translated, it gives CATNWDRDRSQPQHF.

The chain couples TRBV5-8 to TRBJ1-5; D may be TRBD1 (5 bases). Trimming took 4 bases from V and 4 from J, leaving 15 bases between them. CDR3 size: 15 residues. Germline CDR1 and CDR2: SGHTS and YDEGEE. In nucleotides, the CDR3 is TGTGCCAGCAGCACCCGGGACTTTTTAAATCAGCCCCAGCATTTT. It translates to CASSTRDFLNQPQHF.

V gene TRBV27 combines with J gene TRBJ2-1, with 7 bases that match TRBD2. Unmatched junction bases numbered 6, after V lost 5 bases and J lost 5 bases. Germline values: CDR1 MNHEY, CDR2 SMNVEV (reference sequence). CDR3 size: 14 residues. The CDR3 DNA reads TGTGCCAGCAGTGGCAGGGACTACAACAATGAGCAGTTCTTC. Translating gives CASSGRDYNNEQFF.

The gene calls are TRBV15 and TRBJ2-7, with 8 positions matching TRBD1. The CDR3 runs to 12 residues. With V trimmed by 5 bases and J by 4 bases, 1 base remained unmatched. The germline V gene encodes CDR1 LNHNV and CDR2 YYDKDF (reference sequence). DNA of the CDR3: TGTGCCACCAGCTACAGGGGGTACGAGCAGTACTTC. Translating gives CATSYRGYEQYF.

The chain recombines TRBV5-6 with TRBJ1-1, with no clear D. V lost 1 base and J 0 bases, leaving 13 bases between the germline ends. There are 16 residues in the CDR3. Germline V CDR1 and CDR2: SGHDT, YYEEEE. DNA of the CDR3: TGTGCCAGCAGCTTGCCTGGGCTGGGAGTGAACACTGAAGCTTTCTTT. Encoded protein: CASSLPGLGVNTEAFF.

This chain joins TRBV5-1 and TRBJ1-1; D uncertain. The germline V gene has CDR1 SGHRS and CDR2 YFSETQ. Trimming removed 3 bases from V and 1 base from J, with 7 bases in between. The CDR3 runs 13 residues. CDR3: CASSSPENTEAFF. The CDR3 nucleotides are TGCGCCAGCAGCTCCCCGGAGAACACTGAAGCTTTCTTT.

Only one count was recorded for this clone. The chain links TRBV7-9 to TRBJ2-7, with 12 bases identical to TRBD2. The CDR3 has 19 residues. The germline V gene has CDR1 SEHNR and CDR2 FQNEAQ (reference sequence). J was trimmed by 3 bases and V by 3 bases; bases with no gene match: 15. The CDR3 nucleotides are TGTGCCAGCAGCTTGGGGCTAGCGGGAGGGCTCACAGCGGACTACGAGCAGTACTTC. It encodes CASSLGLAGGLTADYEQYF.

The V call is TRBV25-1, the J call TRBJ2-7; TRBD1 might be the D (6 bases). Germline V CDR1 and CDR2: MGHDK, SYGVNS. V was shortened by 7 bases and J by 5 bases, with 15 bases between the two germline ends. This CDR3 has 13 amino acids. DNA of the CDR3: TGTGCCAGCACCCCAGGGGTGGCCAACGAGCAGTACTTC. Translating it yields CASTPGVANEQYF.

The chain has TRBV2 and TRBJ1-1; TRBD1 is a possible D gene (6 bases). The germline V gene encodes CDR1 SNHLY and CDR2 FYNNEI. The CDR3 has 12 amino acids. With 8 bases removed from V and 8 bases from J, the gap between germline ends came to 15 bases. The CDR3 DNA is TGTGCCAGCCAGGGACACGCGGTGGAAGCTTTCTTT. Residues: CASQGHAVEAFF.

To note about this clone: This sample includes further DNA sequences coding for the same CDR3. The CDR3 DNA reads as TGTGCCAGCTCACCCCCGGGACAGGGAACCTACGAGCAGTACTTC. Residues: CASSPPGQGTYEQYF. V gene TRBV18 combines with J gene TRBJ2-7; 9 nucleotides match TRBD1. The CDR3 sequence is 15 residues long. After removal of 3 bases from V and 2 bases from J, the junction contained 5 bases not matched to a gene. Germline V gene lookup returns CDR1 KGHSH and CDR2 LQKENI. The full variable domain, rest sourced from reference TRBV18 and TRBJ2-7, is NAGVMQNPRHLVRRRGQEARLRCSPMKGHSHVYWYRQLPEEGLKFMVYLQKENIIDESGMPKERFSAEFPKEGPSILRIQQVVRGDSAAYFCASSPPGQGTYEQYFGPGTRLTVT.

The CDR3 reads CASSQEDPRGLDSNQPQHF. The CDR3 nucleotides are TGCGCCAGCAGCCAAGAAGACCCCCGCGGACTGGATAGCAATCAGCCCCAGCATTTT. The chain combines TRBV4-1 with TRBJ1-5; no clear D gene. The CDR3 consists of 19 residues. CDR1 is MGHRA, CDR2 YSYEKL, per germline. Trimming cost V 0 bases and J 0 bases, with 18 bases left between them.

This chain uses TRBV9 with TRBJ2-1; D is tentatively TRBD1 or TRBD2 (5 bases each). Trimming shortened V by 0 bases and J by 2 bases, and 9 bases separated the two germline ends. This CDR3 has 15 amino acids. The germline V gene has CDR1 SGDLS and CDR2 YYNGEE. CDR3 loop: CASSVETAAYNEQFF. DNA for the CDR3: TGTGCCAGCAGCGTAGAGACAGCGGCCTACAATGAGCAGTTCTTC.

V is TRBV5-4 and J is TRBJ1-1, with D perhaps matching TRBD1 (6 bases). This CDR3 comprises 14 residues. Germline V gene data show CDR1 as SGHNT and CDR2 as YYREEE (reference sequence). The V end was cut by 7 bases, the J end by 4 bases, with 17 bases between. For the CDR3, the DNA is TGTGCCAGCGGGCCTCCGACAGGAGTCACTGAAGCTTTCTTT. Its protein is CASGPPTGVTEAFF.